This is a list of T cell receptor beta chains from one sample in a study of siplizumab effects on memory and regulatory T cells. The method was immunoSEQ multiplex PCR; TCRdb's version includes in-frame clones alone and lacks a portion of them. This repertoire shows tens of thousands of clones, 95% to 97% found once; its top ten account for 0.64%. Source material: naive CD4+ T cells sorted from blood. The source of these receptors is a human donor in good health. CDR3s include the opening cysteine and the closing phenylalanine or tryptophan. The D gene is left open where the match is weak. Only some rows state a clone size, as once, few, many or a class for expanded clones.

>TRBD2|.|TRBJ2-1|TRBV7-6
TGTGCCAGCAGCGCCGGGACTAGCGCATACAATGAGCAGTTCTTC
CASSAGTSAYNEQFF
>TRBD2|.|TRBJ2-3|TRBV5-4
TGTGCCAGCAGCTTAATCCGACTAGCGGGGACTGATACGCAGTATTTT
CASSLIRLAGTDTQYF
>TRBD2|.|TRBJ2-1|TRBV6-1
TGTGCCAGCAGTCGGGAGGGACCCTACAATGAGCAGTTCTTC
CASSREGPYNEQFF
>.|.|TRBJ1-2|TRBV28
TGTGCCAGCAGTTTGAGGGGGGCGGCTAACTATGGCTACACCTTC
CASSLRGAANYGYTF
>.|once|TRBJ2-3|TRBV6-5
TGTGCCAGCAGTTACTCTGACAGCACAGATACGCAGTATTTT
CASSYSDSTDTQYF
>.|.|TRBJ1-5|TRBV27
TGTGCCAGCAGTCCCAGGGTGGAGGCTGGACAGCCCCAGCATTTT
CASSPRVEAGQPQHF
>TRBD1|.|TRBJ1-4|TRBV5-1
TGCGCCAGCAGCTTGGGGACAGGGCTTGAAAAACTGTTTTTT
CASSLGTGLEKLFF
>TRBD1|.|TRBJ2-1|TRBV28
TGTGCCAGCAGGGCCGGGACAGGGTATCGGTACGATGAGCAGTTCTTC
CASRAGTGYRYDEQFF
>TRBD2|.|TRBJ2-1|TRBV11-2
TGTGCCAGCAGGCCCCTGAGCGGGATTCCAGGTGAGCAGTTCTTC
CASRPLSGIPGEQFF
>.|.|TRBJ2-3|TRBV29-1
TGCAGCGTTGAATCGGCGGGGCGCACAGATACGCAGTATTTT
CSVESAGRTDTQYF
>TRBD1|.|TRBJ2-1|TRBV5-4
TGTGCCAGCAGCTCGGGCCCTCCGGGACAGCACTACAATGAGCAGTTCTTC
CASSSGPPGQHYNEQFF
>.|.|TRBJ2-5|TRBV7-3
TGTGCCAGCAGCTTGGGAGGAAAAGAGACCCAGTACTTC
CASSLGGKETQYF
>TRBD2|.|TRBJ2-1|TRBV5-1
TGCGCCAGCAGCCTCCTCCCAAGGCGGGAGGGCTTGAATGAGCAGTTCTTC
CASSLLPRREGLNEQFF
>.|.|TRBJ2-1|TRBV11-3
TGTGCCAGCACCCGATACGCGGCTAGCCGGATGTTAAGTGAGCAGTTCTTC
CASTRYAASRMLSEQFF
>TRBD2|.|TRBJ2-3|TRBV18
TGTGCCAGCTCATCGATAACCACCCGGGGGGTGAGAGATACGCAGTATTTT
CASSSITTRGVRDTQYF
>TRBD1|.|TRBJ2-2|TRBV5-1
TGCGCCAGCAGATTACAGGGGGTGACCGGGGAGCTGTTTTTT
CASRLQGVTGELFF
>TRBD1|.|TRBJ2-2|TRBV4-1
TGCGCCAGCAGCCAAGAGGACAGGGTTTTTACCGGGGAGCTGTTTTTT
CASSQEDRVFTGELFF
>.|.|TRBJ2-2|TRBV7-2
TGTGCCAGCAGCTTAACACTGAACCCCACCGGGGAGCTGTTTTTT
CASSLTLNPTGELFF
>.|.|TRBJ2-7|TRBV2
TGTGCCAGCAGGAGGACTGAGTCATCCTACGAGCAGTACTTC
CASRRTESSYEQYF
>TRBD2|.|TRBJ2-1|TRBV5-1
TGCGCCAGCAGCCTTACTCCGGGACTAGCGGGAGTAGAGCAGTTCTTC
CASSLTPGLAGVEQFF
>TRBD1|.|TRBJ2-3|TRBV28
TGTGCCACCTTTCCGGGACAGGGGGCAGATACGCAGTATTTT
CATFPGQGADTQYF
>.|.|TRBJ1-2|TRBV11-2
TGTGCCAGCAGCTTCGTCGGACCGGTCTATGGCTACACCTTC
CASSFVGPVYGYTF
>TRBD2|.|TRBJ2-7|TRBV7-2
TGTGCCAGCAGCTTACAGGCGGGAGGGCCTGGCGAGCAGTACTTC
CASSLQAGGPGEQYF
>.|.|TRBJ1-2|TRBV5-1
TGCGCCAGCAGCTTGGCCAATACTGATAGCTCTGGCTACACCTTC
CASSLANTDSSGYTF
>.|.|TRBJ2-2|TRBV9
TGTGCCAGCAGCGTAGGACAACAGCCCAACACCGGGGAGCTGTTTTTT
CASSVGQQPNTGELFF
>.|.|TRBJ2-7|TRBV6-1
TGTGCCAGCAGTGAACCGACTCATAGCTCCTACGAGCAGTACTTC
CASSEPTHSSYEQYF
>.|.|TRBJ1-4|TRBV2
TGTGCCAGCAGAGCAGAAGGGGTGCCCGGAGGGAAACTGTTTTTT
CASRAEGVPGGKLFF
>.|.|TRBJ1-6|TRBV11-2
TGTGCCAGCAGCTTAACGGGACGGATAAATTCACCCCTCCACTTT
CASSLTGRINSPLHF
>.|.|TRBJ2-7|TRBV7-9
TGTGCCAGCAGCTTTGGTAGTACCTACGAGCAGTACTTC
CASSFGSTYEQYF
>.|.|TRBJ2-1|TRBV30
TGTGCCTGGAATGGTCGTGGGCAGTTCTTC
CAWNGRGQFF
>TRBD2|.|TRBJ2-1|TRBV19
TGTGCCAGTAGTATGGGCCTTGGGGGGGGACGCTCCTACAATGAGCAGTTCTTC
CASSMGLGGGRSYNEQFF
>.|once|TRBJ2-1|TRBV5-1
TGCGCCAGCAGCTTATTAGCGGAGGCCTACAATGAGCAGTTCTTC
CASSLLAEAYNEQFF
>TRBD2|once|TRBJ2-1|TRBV10-3
TGTGCCATCAGCACTAATAAAGCGGGAGGCTCACGCTCCTACAATGAGCAGTTCTTC
CAISTNKAGGSRSYNEQFF
>.|.|TRBJ2-2|TRBV19
TGTGCCAGTAATAACTACCAGGGGAGCGGGGAGCTGTTTTTT
CASNNYQGSGELFF
>.|.|TRBJ2-7|TRBV10-3
TGTGCCATCAAAGCGACGGGGTCTCGATTCGAGCAGTACTTC
CAIKATGSRFEQYF
>.|once|TRBJ2-3|TRBV27
TGTGCCAGCAGTTCCACCGGGACTTGGAGAGGTACGCAGTATTTT
CASSSTGTWRGTQYF
>.|.|TRBJ2-7|TRBV5-4
TGTGCCAGCAGCTACGACGGGACCTACGAGCAGTACTTC
CASSYDGTYEQYF
>.|.|TRBJ2-4|TRBV7-9
TGTGCCAGCAGCCCCCGGTTAGCCAAAAACATTCAGTACTTC
CASSPRLAKNIQYF
>.|.|TRBJ2-1|TRBV13
TGTGCCAGCAGCTATCCGACTCGAGACAATGAGCAGTTCTTC
CASSYPTRDNEQFF
>.|.|TRBJ1-5|TRBV6-9
TGTGCCAGCAGTTCAGGGACCATAGGTCAGCCCCAGCATTTT
CASSSGTIGQPQHF
>.|.|TRBJ1-2|TRBV7-6
TGTGCCAGCAGCTTAGAGTCAGGCTATGGCTACACCTTC
CASSLESGYGYTF
>TRBD1|.|TRBJ2-3|TRBV27
TGTGCCAGCAGTTTATGGACAGGGGGCTCCGATACGCAGTATTTT
CASSLWTGGSDTQYF
>.|.|TRBJ2-7|TRBV19
TGTGCCAGTAGTATGGTCAGGACAGAACCTCCCTACGAGCAGTACTTC
CASSMVRTEPPYEQYF
>TRBD1|.|TRBJ1-6|TRBV4-3
TGCGCCAGCAGCCTTGACAGGGGGATTTCACCCCTCCACTTT
CASSLDRGISPLHF
>.|.|TRBJ1-1|TRBV5-1
TGCGCCAGCAGCCCAGGGCTTTGGACTGAAGCTTTCTTT
CASSPGLWTEAFF
>TRBD1|.|TRBJ2-7|TRBV2
TGTGCCAGCAAAAAAACAGGGGTTATTGTCTACGAGCAGTACTTC
CASKKTGVIVYEQYF
>.|.|TRBJ2-1|TRBV5-6
TGTGCCAGCAGCTTGGGGCTAGAGGACAACGAGCAGTTCTTC
CASSLGLEDNEQFF
>.|once|TRBJ2-7|TRBV7-2
TGTGCCAGCAGCTTGAACCCTAGCTCCTACGAGCAGTACTTC
CASSLNPSSYEQYF
>.|.|TRBJ2-1|TRBV30
TGTGCCTGGGGGCGGTACAATGAGCAGTTCTTC
CAWGRYNEQFF
>.|.|TRBJ2-4|TRBV2
TGTGCCAGCAGTGACGGGGGCGAGGACATTCAGTACTTC
CASSDGGEDIQYF
>.|.|TRBJ2-7|TRBV11-2
TGTGCCAGCAGCTTAGCGAACGAGCAGTACTTC
CASSLANEQYF
>.|.|TRBJ2-7|TRBV18
TGTGCCAGCTCAGACAGCTCCTACGAGCAGTACTTC
CASSDSSYEQYF
>.|.|TRBJ2-2|TRBV2
TGTGCCAGCAGTGAAGTTCCGAACGGGGAGCTGTTTTTT
CASSEVPNGELFF
>.|.|TRBJ1-5|TRBV30
TGTGCCTGGAGTAACAGAGCGAATCAGCCCCAGCATTTT
CAWSNRANQPQHF
>.|.|TRBJ1-1|TRBV4-2
TGTGCCAGCAGCCAAGATAGGTGGGTGACTGAAGCTTTCTTT
CASSQDRWVTEAFF
>.|.|TRBJ1-6|TRBV5-6
TGTGCCAGCAGCTCTGAGGGGGAAAATTCACCCCTCCACTTT
CASSSEGENSPLHF
>TRBD1|.|TRBJ2-2|TRBV19
TGTGCCAGTAGTACGGACAGGGGCCCCGGGGAGCTGTTTTTT
CASSTDRGPGELFF
>.|.|TRBJ2-3|TRBV5-1
TGCGCCAGCAGCTTGGGACAATCCACAGATACGCAGTATTTT
CASSLGQSTDTQYF
>.|once|TRBJ1-5|TRBV6-4
TGTGCCAGCAGTGAACCCGTGGCGGGGATCAATCAGCCCCAGCATTTT
CASSEPVAGINQPQHF